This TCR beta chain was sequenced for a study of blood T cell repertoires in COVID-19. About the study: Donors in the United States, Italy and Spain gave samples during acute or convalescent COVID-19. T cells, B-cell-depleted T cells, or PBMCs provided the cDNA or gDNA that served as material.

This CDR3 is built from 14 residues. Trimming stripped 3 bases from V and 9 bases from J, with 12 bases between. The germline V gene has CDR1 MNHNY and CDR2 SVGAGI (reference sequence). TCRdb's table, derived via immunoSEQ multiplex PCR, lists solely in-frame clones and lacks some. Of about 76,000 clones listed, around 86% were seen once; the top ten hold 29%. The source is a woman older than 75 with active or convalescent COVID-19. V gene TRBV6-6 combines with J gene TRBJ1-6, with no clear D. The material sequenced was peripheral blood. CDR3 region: CASSYIQASSPLHF. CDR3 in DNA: TGTGCCAGCAGTTATATCCAGGCCAGTTCACCCCTCCACTTT.